This T cell receptor (beta chain) came from a study of shared clonotypes between healthy human individuals. This CDR3 spans 16 amino acids. Germline trimming cut 1 base from V and 7 bases from J; bases unmatched to any gene: 10. CDR1 and CDR2 from the germline V gene are SGHTA and FQGNSA. Method: immunoSEQ multiplex PCR; TCRdb's copy keeps in-frame clones and lacks some. The data contain roughly 2,500,000 clones, approximately 94% of them singletons. The specimen was naive CD4+ T cells from PBMCs. Subset specified: CD45RA+ positively selected. This TCR was recovered from a man aged 18 to 29 in good health. Some clones in this sample may be carry-over from other donors' samples. This chain connects TRBV7-2 to TRBJ2-4; 7 bases are a match to TRBD2. The CDR3 nucleotides are TGTGCCAGCAGCTTAGAAGCGGGATCCCTAGTGAACATTCAGTACTTC. This codes for CASSLEAGSLVNIQYF.